Following are 22 T cell receptor beta chains from one sample sequenced in a study of OX40 agonist ivuxolimab in advanced cancers. Profiled with immunoSEQ multiplex PCR; TCRdb holds only in-frame clones, not every one. The sample shows 57,000 or so clones, about 86% of them seen only once. Sequences were derived from CD4+ or CD8+ T cells sorted from blood, sampled in a trial of the OX40 agonist ivuxolimab. All receptors come from an adult with an advanced solid tumor such as melanoma, head and neck, liver or kidney cancer.

V is TRBV18 and J is TRBJ1-5, with TRBD1 matching 12 bases. V dropped 8 bases and J dropped 7; count of bases not matched to a gene: 6. The CDR3 totals 14 residues. Per germline, CDR1 KGHSH and CDR2 LQKENI. The CDR3 is CASTEGQGAQPQHF. In DNA form, the CDR3 reads TGTGCCAGCACAGAGGGACAGGGGGCGCAGCCCCAGCATTTT.

V is TRBV7-7 and J is TRBJ2-1, with a possible D match to TRBD2 (7 bases). The germline V and J ends were trimmed by 5 bases and 0 bases, with 17 bases remaining between them. Germline CDR1 and CDR2: SSHAT and FNYEAQ (reference sequence). The CDR3 spans 17 residues. The DNA of the CDR3 is TGTGCCAGCAGCCTAGGGGGGGCTTCGAGCTCCTACAATGAGCAGTTCTTC. This encodes CASSLGGASSSYNEQFF.

As concerns this clone: A read error may account for a junction end that differs from germline. The genes are TRBV5-8 and TRBJ2-7, with 8 bases matching TRBD1. The CDR3 is 12 residues long. Looked up from germline, CDR1 is SGHTS and CDR2 is YDEGEE. The CDR3 DNA follows: TGTGCCAGCAGAGGTCATCTGGACAGGGAAGACTTC. Amino acid sequence: CASRGHLDREDF.

The chain is built from TRBV27 and TRBJ1-5; 7 bases match TRBD1. The V gene end was trimmed by 3 bases and the J gene end by 4 bases; junction bases not matched to a gene: 3. Germline CDR1 MNHEY, CDR2 SMNVEV (reference sequence). The CDR3 is 14 residues long. CDR3 amino acids: CASSFRDRNQPQHF. CDR3 coding DNA: TGTGCCAGCAGTTTCCGGGACAGAAATCAGCCCCAGCATTTT.

The V call is TRBV7-2, the J call TRBJ1-1; 8 bases are shared with TRBD1. In germline, CDR1 is SGHTA, CDR2 FQGNSA. V gave up 8 bases and J gave up 0 bases; unmatched junction bases: 2. The CDR3 totals 13 residues. CDR3 loop: CASGTGLNTEAFF. In DNA form, the CDR3 reads TGTGCCAGCGGGACAGGACTGAACACTGAAGCTTTCTTT.

The gene calls are TRBV7-2 and TRBJ2-3; maybe TRBD1 (6 bases). Germline V lookup: CDR1 SGHTA, CDR2 FQGNSA. The CDR3 is 16 residues long. Trimming left V 2 bases short and J 2 bases short, with 14 bases between. The DNA for the CDR3 is TGTGCCAGCAGCTTATATAACAGGGACCTCACAGATACGCAGTATTTT. Amino acid sequence: CASSLYNRDLTDTQYF.

This chain joins TRBV4-1 and TRBJ2-6; no firm D call. Trimming removed 1 base from V and 2 bases from J, with 6 bases in between. The CDR3 covers 15 residues. Germline V gives CDR1 MGHRA, CDR2 YSYEKL. Written as DNA, the CDR3 is TGCGCCAGCAGCCAAGGTCAAGCTGGGGCCAACGTCCTGACTTTC. Protein product: CASSQGQAGANVLTF.

This clone has a single count. The gene calls are TRBV19 and TRBJ1-1, with D unresolved. Trimming removed 5 bases from V and 1 base from J, with 8 bases in between. Germline V CDR1 and CDR2: LNHDA, SQIVND (reference sequence). The CDR3 contains 13 residues. The CDR3 protein is CASSFRGNTEAFF. CDR3 DNA: TGTGCCAGTAGTTTTCGGGGGAACACTGAAGCTTTCTTT.

J is TRBJ2-7 and V is TRBV5-1, with D maybe TRBD1 (5 bases). Deletions cut 4 bases from V and 0 bases from J, with 20 bases between. Per the germline V gene, CDR1 is SGHRS and CDR2 is YFSETQ. The CDR3 spans 17 residues. CDR3 nucleotide sequence: TGCGCCAGCAGCGCTGCCCAGGGTTCTGGACACTCCTACGAGCAGTACTTC. Amino acid sequence: CASSAAQGSGHSYEQYF.

V usage is TRBV7-2 and J usage is TRBJ1-2, with 12 bases aligning to TRBD1. Germline values: CDR1 SGHTA, CDR2 FQGNSA. CDR3 length: 14 amino acids. With V trimmed by 5 bases and J by 7 bases, 5 bases remained unmatched. In DNA form, the CDR3 reads TGTGCCAGCAGCCGGGGACAGGGGGCCAGTGGCTACACCTTC. Translated: CASSRGQGASGYTF.

The chain carries TRBV4-3 and TRBJ1-2; D ambiguous. The V end lost 0 bases, the J end lost 7 bases, and 9 bases lay between the germline ends. Germline lookup yields CDR1 LGHNA and CDR2 YSLEER. CDR3 length equals 13 residues. In DNA form, the CDR3 reads TGCGCCAGCAGCCAAGAAAATGGGGTTGGCTACACCTTC. Translation gives CASSQENGVGYTF.

This sequence joins TRBV5-1 and TRBJ1-4; D is unresolved. Trimming removed 4 bases at V and 8 bases at J, with 15 bases between. The length of the CDR3 is 14 residues. Germline loops: CDR1 SGHRS, CDR2 YFSETQ. CDR3 region: CASSMTSRPEKLFF. The CDR3 DNA reads TGCGCCAGCAGCATGACATCAAGACCCGAAAAACTGTTTTTT.

The V gene is TRBV6-1, the J gene TRBJ2-7, with a weak D call TRBD2 (5 bases). CDR1 is MNHNS and CDR2 is SASEGT in the germline V gene. Between the trimmed V and J ends, which lost 7 bases and 0 bases, there was a span of 13 bases. The CDR3 is made up of 14 amino acids. The CDR3 loop reads CASTEGGHSYEQYF. The CDR3 DNA reads as TGTGCCAGCACCGAGGGCGGTCACTCCTACGAGCAGTACTTC.

V usage is TRBV7-9 and J usage is TRBJ1-3; D gene ambiguous. Germline V gene sequence: CDR1 SEHNR, CDR2 FQNEAQ (reference sequence). Trimming took off 1 base at V and 0 bases at J, with 10 bases between the two ends. The CDR3 consists of 16 residues. Written as DNA, the CDR3 is TGTGCCAGCAGCTTAGTTTACCGCACCTCTGGAAACACCATATATTTT. Its translation is CASSLVYRTSGNTIYF. Full variable domain (rest looked up from reference TRBV7-9 and TRBJ1-3): DTGVSQNPRHKITKRGQNVTFRCDPISEHNRLYWYRQTLGQGPEFLTYFQNEAQLEKSRLLSDRFSAERPKGSFSTLEIQRTEQGDSAMYLCASSLVYRTSGNTIYFGEGSWLTVV.

The chain joins TRBV7-8 to TRBJ1-1, with D hard to call. Trimming took 5 bases from V and 2 from J, leaving 6 bases between them. The CDR3 length is 12 residues. Germline V lookup: CDR1 SGHVS, CDR2 FQNEAQ. The CDR3 here is CASSLINTEAFF. Written as DNA, the CDR3 is TGTGCCAGCAGCCTCATTAACACTGAAGCTTTCTTT.

This clone showed up just once. The chain couples TRBV28 to TRBJ2-5; the D call may be TRBD1 or TRBD2 (5 bases each). Germline V gives CDR1 MDHEN, CDR2 SYDVKM. Trimming took off 5 bases at V and 7 bases at J, with 17 bases between the two ends. This CDR3 comprises 14 residues. The CDR3 sequence is CASSLGTSPGTQYF. The CDR3 DNA reads as TGTGCCAGCAGTCTCGGGACCTCGCCAGGGACCCAGTACTTC.

The chain carries TRBV27 and TRBJ2-7; the D gene is possibly TRBD1 (6 bases). Trimming took off 9 bases at V and 6 bases at J, with 12 bases between the two ends. This CDR3 spans 11 amino acids. CDR1 is MNHEY, CDR2 SMNVEV, per germline (reference sequence). DNA of the CDR3: TGTGCCAGTCTAGACAGGCTCGAGCAGTACTTC. Translation gives CASLDRLEQYF.

The chain is built from TRBV9 and TRBJ1-2; no clear D. The CDR3 length is 15 residues. Germline CDR1 and CDR2: SGDLS and YYNGEE. V was trimmed by 0 bases and J by 4 bases, leaving 13 bases between them. The CDR3 sequence: CASSVGDGPSYGYTF. DNA for the CDR3: TGTGCCAGCAGCGTAGGAGACGGACCGTCCTATGGCTACACCTTC.

The rearrangement uses TRBV5-5 and TRBJ1-1, with D uncertain. V shed 0 bases and J shed 0 bases, with 6 bases lying between them. The germline gives CDR1 SGHKS, CDR2 YYEKEE (reference sequence). The CDR3 spans 14 residues. In nucleotides, the CDR3 is TGTGCCAGCAGCTTGGCTTTCATGAACACTGAAGCTTTCTTT. Encoded protein: CASSLAFMNTEAFF.

CDR3 coding DNA: TGTGCCAGCAGCTTGTTAACGGGCGGAGGGGAAAAACTGTTTTTT. Its protein is CASSLLTGGGEKLFF. This sequence joins TRBV5-4 and TRBJ1-4; D uncertain. The germline V gene encodes CDR1 SGHNT and CDR2 YYREEE (reference sequence). The CDR3 runs to 15 residues. The ends were cut back, 1 base at V and 8 bases at J, with 15 bases in the middle.

V and J are TRBV4-3 and TRBJ2-2; 9 positions match TRBD1. Germline V CDR1 and CDR2: LGHNA, YSLEER. With 0 bases clipped from V and 6 bases from J, the junction kept 5 bases outside the gene matches. This CDR3 contains 16 residues. CDR3 loop: CASSQDGTGRAGELFF. In nucleotides, the CDR3 is TGCGCCAGCAGCCAAGACGGGACAGGGAGGGCCGGGGAGCTGTTTTTT.

The V and J genes are TRBV30 and TRBJ2-1, with 8 positions matching TRBD1. The CDR3 runs 15 residues. Germline assignment: CDR1 GTSNPN and CDR2 SVGIG (reference sequence). V shed 4 bases, J shed 7 bases, and the junction held 12 bases outside the gene matches. In DNA form, the CDR3 reads TGTGCCTGGATTAGGACAGGGACCCCAAGGAATGAGCAGTTCTTC. Protein product: CAWIRTGTPRNEQFF.